This T cell receptor beta chain was identified during a study of cytomegalovirus exposure and HLA in healthy donors (dated by TCRdb to 2016 to 2017). Background for the entire study: According to an earlier analysis of several hundred of the donors, about 180 million T cells yielded roughly 110 million unique TCR beta sequences and 250 to 350 Gb of sequence data. About 280 gigabases of sequencing data and approximately 92 million unique TCR sequences made up an early release that covered approximately 620 HLA-typed donors. Of the roughly 400 genotyped donors, less than 90% were placed in the genetic ancestry cluster associated with self-reported Caucasian donors. The aim of the study was to test whether cataloging public T cell receptors could identify signatures of past pathogen exposure. Using immunosequencing, the study profiled T cell repertoires from approximately 700 subjects and related those repertoires to cytomegalovirus serostatus. Along with the roughly 670-subject first cohort, a separate validation cohort of around 110 different subjects was used. High-throughput TCR immunosequencing, statistical association of individual TCRs with disease status, and machine learning were combined to predict cytomegalovirus infection status. A later analysis re-examined previously published TCR beta repertoires from several hundred donors and added high-resolution HLA genotyping to investigate patterns of TCR occurrence. Rather than using new phenotypic data, the later analysis identified candidate immune exposures from TCR beta sequences and from how often those sequences occurred across donors. An earlier analysis of around 580 of the donors used high-throughput TCR beta sequencing to judge whether each TCR beta V gene segment behaved as functional or pseudogenic. Alongside the repertoire data, information on donor age, sex, ethnicity and CMV serostatus was compiled. In a later genetic analysis, genome-wide SNP genotypes for about 55% of the 666 donors were used, and that subset was treated as a discovery cohort. Every discovery cohort repertoire had been produced on one sequencing platform. HLA typing included class I and class II loci at four-digit resolution. The number of donors typed differed by locus, with 629-630 for A, B, C, DRB1 and DQB1, approximately 500 for DQA1, 600 to 610 for DPA1, and some 450 for DPB1. A handful of DR-DQ haplotypes were treated as single units for association and clustering because of strong linkage in the cohort. Among several hundred genotyped donors of the cohort, an average of approximately 220,000 unique TCR beta nucleotide sequences was sequenced per donor, of which roughly 17% were non-productive.

Taken from the germline V gene, the CDR1 and CDR2 loops are SQVTM and ANQGSEA. The germline V and J ends show losses of 7 bases and 1 base respectively, and no gene match explains 9 bases of the junction. The CDR3 measures 15 amino acids from cysteine to phenylalanine. The kept DNA is CDR3 alone, 45 bases in frame from the first base. The library was obtained by the immunoSEQ multiplex PCR assay. For the multiplex PCR, a mixture combining 60 forward primers for TCR Vbeta segments and 13 reverse primers for TCR Jbeta segments was used. A multiplex PCR assay on genomic DNA amplified the CDR3 region of rearranged TCR beta genes. The Illumina HiSeq System was used to sequence the amplified TCR beta libraries as 87-base-pair reads. The authors processed their data as follows. A later analysis tallied 75 million to 85 million unique TCR beta chains across the 700 or so repertoires, and about 10 million of those chains were shared by two or more donors. Raw reads were error-corrected and collapsed into unique sequences with a nearest-neighbor algorithm that merged closely related sequences to remove PCR and sequencing errors. CDR3 sequences were aligned to IMGT reference sequences to assign V, D and J gene segments. Each retained sequence needed at least a six-nucleotide match to both a V gene segment and a J gene segment. A rearrangement was called productive if the CDR3 had no stop codons and remained in frame with V and J, and every other rearrangement was called non-productive. CDR3 was defined according to IMGT convention as the region running from the second conserved V-encoded cysteine to the conserved J-encoded phenylalanine. The earlier analysis of 587 of the donors excluded sequences that lacked an unambiguous match to a single V gene segment. In an earlier analysis of several hundred of the donors, V segments were called functional above 56.7% productive rearrangements and were called segregating when the between-donor standard deviation exceeded 5%. A statistical classification framework was built for diagnosing cytomegalovirus status from the catalog of TCR beta chain sequences. In a later analysis, V and J genes were assigned by comparing TCR nucleotide sequences against IMGT/GENE-DB human TR gene sequences. In a later analysis, CDR3 sequences and most-parsimonious VDJ recombination scenarios were assigned using the TCRdist pipeline. In a later analysis, each TCR beta chain was defined by its CDR3 amino acid sequence together with its V-gene family, and reads without a unique V-gene family were excluded. In a later analysis, approximately 590 highly shared, low-generation-probability nucleotide sequences were removed to address suspected cross-contamination and a sequencing artifact. In a later analysis, a clonal expansion index was calculated for each public chain from normalized within-repertoire ranks of inferred template counts. In a later analysis, generation probabilities were computed with a VDJ recombination model fitted to out-of-frame rearrangements, and the resulting probabilities were checked against IGoR. In a later analysis, TCR-TCR, TCR-HLA and TCR-CMV co-occurrence was scored with hypergeometric tests, and a repertoire-size bias correction was applied to TCR pairs. To estimate false discovery rates, a later analysis permuted the HLA or CMV assignments 20 times. In a later analysis, co-occurring TCRs were grouped using DBSCAN, with TCRdist sequence similarity added in when clustering inside HLA-allele-positive subsets. Repertoires with fewer than 30,000 or more than 120,000 public chains were left out of co-occurrence clustering, as were about 5 repertoires with anomalous nucleotide sharing. Not all clones reach the TCRdb copy of this immuneACCESS table, which keeps in-frame sequences only. Checked studies attribute under half of the gap to unresolved V genes and leave the rest unexplained. D and trimming come from the DNA, and the V and J calls and clone size come from that table. This sample gives more than 80,000 clones in total; around 80% of them show up just once. Of the sample, approximately 3.6% falls within the top ten clones.

Overall results and qualifications from the work: A later genetic analysis associated a missense DCLRE1C variant with V-gene and J-gene trimming of TCR beta chains, and an independent cohort replicated the association. CMV serostatus was the only immune exposure information available for the cohort. A later analysis found that HLA-associated TCR beta chains were more clonally expanded and had lower generation probabilities than equally common non-associated chains. Because HLA typing was missing for some donors at each locus, association tests included only the typed subset. Some 15 rarely observed V segments, including chromosome 9 orphons, were excluded from the earlier analysis of approximately 600 of the donors because counts were too low. The authors suggested that the approach could potentially be generalized to other disease states and immunological phenotypes. A later analysis found that most CMV-associated TCR beta chains appeared HLA-restricted, with HLA associations seemingly driven largely by CMV exposure. Most TCR sequences were seen in very few donors, while some public TCRs were found in many individuals. A group of highly shared sequence variants was considered likely to be a technical artifact of the sequencing pipeline. Compared with the roughly 710-donor mean, donors in an Asian-associated ancestry cluster had fewer N-insertions in productive TCRs, according to a later genetic analysis. A later analysis associated 15,000 to 20,000 TCR beta sequences with specific HLA alleles at a false discovery rate of 0.05. This cohort had only TCR beta chains sequenced, and the lack of alpha or paired-chain data limited which features could be detected. Three of the identified cytomegalovirus-associated TCR beta chains were confirmed in vitro to be specific for cytomegalovirus antigens. Some IMGT-functional V segments, including TRBV6-2 and TRBV6-3, could not be distinguished by the 87-base-pair reads and were therefore excluded. Linkage disequilibrium might explain the correlated functional status among segregating V segments, but an unknown experimental factor could not be ruled out. According to a later analysis, TCR association rates differed among HLA loci, with DRB1 alleles showing the most associated TCRs and HLA-C alleles showing the fewest. An earlier analysis of approximately 530 of the donors showed that most TCR beta V segments appeared in productive rearrangements either about 87% or about 30% of the time, which broadly matched IMGT annotations. According to a later analysis, parvovirus B19, influenza, CMV and Epstein-Barr virus appeared linked to several top co-occurrence clusters. Cytomegalovirus status was reported to be diagnosed by the classifier with high specificity and sensitivity in both the original and validation cohorts. When HLA alleles, especially DR and DQ, strongly co-occurred, TCR associations were difficult to assign to individual alleles. The study listed 150 to 200 TCR beta chains as associated with cytomegalovirus. A further reported finding was that TCR beta sequences accurately predicted the HLA-A and HLA-B alleles for most subjects in the first cohort. Presence/absence analyses assumed roughly uniform sequencing depth across donors, an assumption that may not hold.

Points on this clone: Its binding antigen is unknown. Base qualities are not provided; no much larger clone lies one nucleotide away.

In total, 630 or so healthy bone marrow donors made up the cohort. At the time of sampling, every cohort member was nominally healthy, though immune exposures that went unrecorded were likely present. The donor tested CMV seronegative and was one of the 352 seronegative cohort members. Every donor gave a peripheral blood sample, and the peripheral blood mononuclear cells from that sample were used for TCR beta sequencing. Genomic DNA was extracted from the blood cell samples with the Qiagen DNeasy Blood Extraction Kit. The sequence came from a man aged 55 to 70 in good health and CMV-seronegative. The sample consisted of PBMCs. Recombination connected TRBV29-1 to TRBJ1-1; TRBD1 lines up with 10 middle nucleotides. This receptor has the CDR3 CSAPGQGSPNTEAFF. The nucleotide sequence is TGCAGCGCTCCGGGACAGGGGTCTCCGAACACTGAAGCTTTCTTT. Extended through the reference TRBV29-1 and TRBJ1-1 proteins, this CDR3 yields the full variable domain: SAVISQKPSRDICQRGTSLTIQCQVDSQVTMMFWYRQQPGQSLTLIATANQGSEATYESGFVIDKFPISRPNLTFSTLTVSNMSPEDSSIYLCSAPGQGSPNTEAFFGQGTRLTVV.